A selection of T cell receptor beta chains follows, all from one sample in a study of PD-1 blockade in classical Hodgkin lymphoma. Only in-frame clones appear in the TCRdb table, and some are missing; sequencing was by immunoSEQ multiplex PCR. This sample has roughly 47,000 clones, with 80% found just once. Sequencing used peripheral blood mononuclear cells (PBMCs), obtained before the second cycle of nivolumab. The receptors derive from a human donor with classical Hodgkin lymphoma. Each CDR3 is given with its conserved first and last residue. Fields, in order: D gene, V gene, clone size, J gene, CDR3 protein, CDR3 DNA. D genes are given only for firm matches. The size of a clone is reported for some rows only, either as once, few or many, or as a class for expanded clones.

>NA|TRBV19|few|TRBJ1-2
CASSGYGYTF
TGTGCCAGCTCAGGCTATGGCTACACCTTC
>NA|TRBV4-2|NA|TRBJ1-5
CASSQDGRASSWVGNQPQHF
TGTGCCAGCAGCCAAGACGGACGTGCGTCTTCCTGGGTGGGCAATCAGCCCCAGCATTTT
>TRBD1|TRBV28|NA|TRBJ1-3
CASTDRASGNTIYF
TGTGCCAGCACGGACAGGGCCTCTGGAAACACCATATATTTT
>NA|TRBV5-6|NA|TRBJ2-7
CASSLSQAEQYF
TGTGCCAGCAGCTTATCCCAGGCCGAGCAGTACTTC
>TRBD1|TRBV27|NA|TRBJ2-7
CASSSPRQGLGEQYF
TGTGCCAGCAGTTCCCCCCGACAGGGCTTGGGCGAGCAGTACTTC
>NA|TRBV30|NA|TRBJ1-1
CAWSPLSGQNTEAFF
TGTGCCTGGAGTCCCCTTTCGGGACAGAACACTGAAGCTTTCTTT
>NA|TRBV5-1|NA|TRBJ2-7
CASSPHGQTYEQYF
TGCGCCAGCAGCCCGCACGGACAGACCTACGAGCAGTACTTC
>NA|TRBV11-2|NA|TRBJ2-7
CASSSELGGEQYF
TGTGCCAGCAGCTCCGAATTAGGCGGCGAGCAGTACTTC
>NA|TRBV4-3|NA|TRBJ2-5
CASSQEGEGWETQYF
TGCGCCAGCAGCCAAGAGGGGGAAGGGTGGGAGACCCAGTACTTC
>NA|TRBV5-1|NA|TRBJ2-3
CASSQGLTFLTDTQYF
TGCGCCAGCAGCCAGGGACTTACCTTTCTCACAGATACGCAGTATTTT
>TRBD1|TRBV28|NA|TRBJ1-1
CASSFTGTGGTEAFF
TGTGCCAGCAGTTTCACCGGGACAGGGGGCACTGAAGCTTTCTTT
>TRBD2|TRBV30|NA|TRBJ2-7
CAWSAAGLASMWKQYF
TGTGCCTGGAGTGCCGCGGGACTAGCGTCAATGTGGAAGCAGTACTTC
>NA|TRBV7-2|NA|TRBJ2-3
CASSLGTVRTDTQYF
TGTGCCAGCAGCTTAGGGACAGTTAGGACAGATACGCAGTATTTT
>TRBD1|TRBV19|few|TRBJ2-2
CASRPGGGTGELFF
TGTGCCAGTAGACCAGGGGGCGGCACCGGGGAGCTGTTTTTT
>NA|TRBV7-8|NA|TRBJ1-5
CASSSQGNQPQHF
TGTGCCAGCAGCTCTCAGGGTAATCAGCCCCAGCATTTT
>NA|TRBV7-2|NA|TRBJ2-7
CASSFDFSYEQYF
TGTGCCAGCAGCTTTGACTTCTCCTACGAGCAGTACTTC
>NA|TRBV6-1|NA|TRBJ1-4
CASENGEATEKLFF
TGTGCCAGCGAGAATGGGGAAGCAACCGAAAAACTGTTTTTT
>NA|TRBV4-2|NA|TRBJ2-2
CASSARALNTGELFF
TGTGCCAGCAGTGCCCGGGCCCTGAACACCGGGGAGCTGTTTTTT
>NA|TRBV7-3|NA|TRBJ2-4
CASSITQGTKNIQYF
TGTGCCAGCAGCATTACACAGGGTACCAAAAACATTCAGTACTTC
>NA|TRBV4-1|once|TRBJ1-1
CASSQDPPREAFF
TGCGCCAGCAGCCAAGATCCCCCCCGGGAAGCTTTCTTT
>TRBD1|TRBV30|once|TRBJ1-1
CAWTSEEDRGSAFF
TGTGCCTGGACCTCCGAAGAGGACAGGGGAAGCGCTTTCTTT
>TRBD2|TRBV6-6|NA|TRBJ2-2
CATEIGGTGELFF
TGTGCCACAGAAATCGGGGGGACCGGGGAGCTGTTTTTT
>TRBD1|TRBV7-9|NA|TRBJ1-5
CASSPSIQGAQHF
TGTGCCAGCAGCCCTTCCATACAGGGGGCCCAGCATTTT
>TRBD2|TRBV2|NA|TRBJ2-3
CASSRSGGADTQYF
TGTGCCAGCAGTCGGAGCGGGGGGGCAGATACGCAGTATTTT
>TRBD1|TRBV5-1|NA|TRBJ1-1
CASSTYRGGGGTEAFF
TGCGCCAGCAGCACATACAGGGGCGGCGGTGGCACTGAAGCTTTCTTT
>TRBD2|TRBV13|NA|TRBJ2-7
CASSPPASGVYEQYF
TGTGCCAGCAGCCCGCCGGCTAGCGGGGTCTACGAGCAGTACTTC
>NA|TRBV18|NA|TRBJ1-4
CASSPPGRSNEKLFF
TGTGCCAGCTCACCACCGGGACGGAGTAATGAAAAACTGTTTTTT
>TRBD1|TRBV18|NA|TRBJ1-5
CASSRGQGASQPQHF
TGTGCCAGCTCTCGAGGCCAGGGGGCCAGTCAGCCCCAGCATTTT
>TRBD1|TRBV6-5|NA|TRBJ1-5
CATRTGDSNQPQHF
TGTGCCACCAGGACAGGCGATAGCAATCAGCCCCAGCATTTT
>NA|TRBV19|NA|TRBJ2-2
CASIGRGGTGELFF
TGTGCCAGTATTGGGCGGGGAGGAACCGGGGAGCTGTTTTTT
>TRBD2|TRBV6-1|once|TRBJ2-2
CATGLAGGTTGELFF
TGTGCCACTGGACTAGCGGGAGGGACCACCGGGGAGCTGTTTTTT
>NA|TRBV5-1|NA|TRBJ1-2
CASSSGGGYTF
TGCGCCAGCAGCTCCGGGGGGGGCTACACCTTC
>TRBD1|TRBV5-4|NA|TRBJ1-4
CASSPNTGTATNEKLFF
TGTGCCAGCAGCCCAAATACCGGGACAGCAACTAATGAAAAACTGTTTTTT
>TRBD1|TRBV5-1|NA|TRBJ1-2
CASSSTDRVDGYTF
TGCGCCAGCAGCTCTACGGACAGGGTGGATGGCTACACCTTC
>NA|TRBV5-1|NA|TRBJ2-1
CASSLGTIYNEQFF
TGCGCCAGCAGCTTGGGTACAATTTACAATGAGCAGTTCTTC
>NA|TRBV9|NA|TRBJ2-5
CASSVEDRVKTQYF
TGTGCCAGCAGCGTAGAGGATCGAGTTAAGACCCAGTACTTC
>NA|TRBV5-1|once|TRBJ1-2
CASRLNTNYGYTF
TGCGCCAGCAGATTGAACACGAACTATGGCTACACCTTC
>TRBD1|TRBV7-8|once|TRBJ1-5
CASSLTRQGSNQPQHF
TGTGCCAGCAGCTTAACTAGACAGGGGAGCAATCAGCCCCAGCATTTT
>NA|TRBV27|NA|TRBJ1-1
CASSPTVNTEAFF
TGTGCCAGCAGCCCGACAGTGAACACTGAAGCTTTCTTT